The 13 T cell receptor beta chains below were found in one sample sequenced in a study of T cells in Graves' hyperthyroidism and ophthalmopathy (dated by TCRdb to between 2018 and 2021). Libraries were prepared through multiplex PCR. For sequencing, an Illumina HiSeq 2000 was employed. The TCR beta CDR3 regions were amplified from the RNA transcripts. The TCR CDR3 was subjected to a first round of RT-PCR using the HTBI primer set and the Qiagen OneStep RT-PCR kit. The public reads were run again by TCRdb, first through fastp at Q25 and then through MiXCR, and only productive beta chains were kept. Merged by CDR3 protein, the rows form single entries marked with the most common genes and DNA. In this sample the table shows around 350,000 distinct CDR3 sequences, about a fifth of which occur a single time. In total, the top ten clones hold around 4% of the sample. Material for sequencing was blood. The origin of the receptors is a woman in her late teens or twenties with Graves' hyperthyroidism.

This clonotype has a count of ten or more. The V call is TRBV6-1, the J call TRBJ2-7, with TRBD2 identical over 8 bases. The J segment lost 6 bases and the V segment lost 1 base, leaving 5 bases of the junction unmatched. Looked up from germline, CDR1 is MNHNS and CDR2 is SASEGT. The CDR3 loop spans 14 amino acids. CDR3 DNA: TGTGCCAGCAGTGAAGGTAGCGGGGATTCCGAGCAGTACTTC. It codes for CASSEGSGDSEQYF.

V is TRBV28 and J is TRBJ2-2; D may match TRBD1 or TRBD2 (7 bases each). V lost 5 bases and J lost 1, with 17 bases in between. This CDR3 comprises 17 residues. Germline CDR1 MDHEN, CDR2 SYDVKM. CDR3 coding DNA: TGTGCCAGCAGTGCGGGGGCAGGGGGATTGAACACCGGGGAGCTGTTTTTT. Amino acids: CASSAGAGGLNTGELFF.

This clonotype has a count of ten or more. The chain recombines TRBV12-3 or TRBV12-4 with TRBJ2-5, with D tentatively TRBD2 (6 bases). Trimming left V 1 base short and J 4 bases short, with 10 bases between. The CDR3 sequence is 14 residues long. The CDR3 loop is CASSLGLAPETQYF. For the CDR3, the DNA is TGTGCCAGCAGTTTAGGTCTAGCGCCAGAGACCCAGTACTTC.

This clonotype was detected many times. The chain carries TRBV7-8 and TRBJ2-3, with 7 positions matching TRBD2. CDR1 and CDR2 (germline): SGHVS, FQNEAQ. This CDR3 spans 14 amino acids. V trimming: 0 bases; J trimming: 5 bases; junction bases outside the gene matches: 2. The CDR3 spells CASSLAGLLDTQYF. Written as DNA, the CDR3 is TGTGCCAGCAGCTTAGCGGGACTACTAGATACGCAGTATTTT.

This clonotype was seen many times. The chain combines TRBV27 with TRBJ2-7; D is undetermined. Trimming stripped 2 bases from V and 10 bases from J, with 12 bases between. This CDR3 comprises 12 residues. Germline loops: CDR1 MNHEY, CDR2 SMNVEV (reference sequence). CDR3 protein: CASSLSIGPQYF. The CDR3 bases are TGTGCCAGCAGTTTAAGTATAGGGCCCCAGTACTTC.

This clonotype was picked up a small number of times. This chain uses TRBV3-1 with TRBJ2-7; D is ambiguous. The germline gives CDR1 LGHDT, CDR2 YNNKEL (reference sequence). Between the trimmed V and J ends, which lost 0 bases and 2 bases, there was a span of 8 bases. This CDR3 is 14 amino acids long. The CDR3 spells CASSQDLLAYEQYF. CDR3 sequence (DNA): TGTGCCAGCAGCCAAGATTTGTTAGCCTACGAGCAGTACTTC.

About this clonotype: The CDR3 does not end in the conserved phenylalanine or tryptophan, so this is likely a read error. V is TRBV5-4 and J is TRBJ2-7; 9 bases line up with TRBD1. This CDR3 has 15 amino acids. Germline trimming cut 0 bases from V and 6 bases from J; bases unmatched to any gene: 7. Germline V gene data show CDR1 as SGHNT and CDR2 as YYREEE (reference sequence). The CDR3 spells CASSLVGQGRGEQYS. CDR3 nucleotide sequence: TGTGCCAGCAGCTTGGTAGGACAGGGGAGAGGCGAGCAGTACTCC.

This clonotype was counted ten times or more. J is TRBJ1-2 and V is TRBV6-1; weak D call: TRBD1 (5 bases). Germline V gives CDR1 MNHNS, CDR2 SASEGT. Trimming stripped 6 bases from V and 7 bases from J, with 18 bases between. The CDR3 has 14 residues. CDR3 nucleotide sequence: TGTGCCAGCAGCGAGGACCGTTGGGGCTCTGGCTACACCTTC. Its protein is CASSEDRWGSGYTF.

The rearrangement joins TRBV4-1 to TRBJ1-6; unclear D gene. V was cut by 0 bases and J by 7 bases, with 22 bases left in between. Germline V gene lookup returns CDR1 MGHRA and CDR2 YSYEKL. The CDR3 sequence is 19 residues long. This chain's CDR3 is CASSQDTPHRTSRNSPLHF. In DNA, the CDR3 is TGCGCCAGCAGCCAAGACACCCCCCACCGGACCAGTAGGAATTCACCCCTCCACTTT.

This clonotype was recorded many times. CDR3 protein: CASSPTGYNDGYTF. The CDR3 DNA follows: TGTGCCAGCTCACCAACAGGGTACAACGATGGCTACACCTTC. J is TRBJ1-2 and V is TRBV18, with D possibly TRBD1 on 6 matching bases. Germline lookup yields CDR1 KGHSH and CDR2 LQKENI. This CDR3 contains 14 residues. Trimming cost V 2 bases and J 6 bases, with 13 bases left between them.

This clonotype was counted ten times or more. This chain links TRBV2 with TRBJ2-5; no clear D gene. There are 14 residues in the CDR3. V gave up 2 bases and J gave up 2 bases, with 9 bases separating them. Germline-derived CDR1 and CDR2 are SNHLY and FYNNEI. The CDR3 protein is CASSERAAQETQYF. For the CDR3, the DNA is TGTGCCAGCAGTGAAAGGGCGGCTCAAGAGACCCAGTACTTC.

Many counts were recorded for this clonotype. The J gene is TRBJ1-2, the V gene TRBV6-5, with D unresolved. Per the germline V gene, CDR1 is MNHEY and CDR2 is SVGAGI. The CDR3 covers 13 residues. Trimming cost V 2 bases and J 4 bases, with 8 bases left between them. The CDR3 reads CASSYGPIYGYTF. CDR3 nucleotide sequence: TGTGCCAGCAGTTACGGTCCGATCTATGGCTACACCTTC.

The table lists this clonotype with many counts. The chain is built from TRBV6-4 and TRBJ2-2; 7 nucleotides align to TRBD2. The CDR3 spans 15 residues. The ends lost 5 bases at V and 3 bases at J; junction bases unmatched: 6. Germline CDR1 MRHNA, CDR2 SNTAGT. The CDR3 DNA sequence: TGTGCCAGCAGTCCCTCGGCGGGGGACACCGGGGAGCTGTTTTTT. Its translation: CASSPSAGDTGELFF.